The TCR beta chain under discussion was sequenced for a study of CD8 T cells in Susac syndrome. RNA totalling roughly 0.45 to 1 ug underwent reverse transcription with random hexamers. An immunoSEQ multiplex PCR generated amplified TCR beta CDR3 products spanning 54 Vbeta and 13 Jbeta. Each CDR3 protein is one row after TCRdb ran MiXCR on the immunoSEQ multiplex PCR reads. The sample lists 350,000 to 550,000 distinct CDR3 sequences; more than 70% were seen once. The authors sequenced TCR beta from blood CD8+ and CD4+ T cells. This CDR3 has 14 amino acids. Germline values: CDR1 MNHNS, CDR2 SASEGT. V lost 2 bases and J 6 bases, leaving 11 bases between the germline ends.

V and J are TRBV6-1 and TRBJ1-5; D gene unclear. Sequencing was performed on CD8+ T cells from PBMCs. This TCR came from a human donor with multiple sclerosis. The CDR3 DNA follows: TGTGCCAGCAGTGAAACATGGGAGTTTCAGCCCCAGCATTTT. Residues: CASSETWEFQPQHF.